One T cell receptor beta chain is described in this entry. Followed over time, Seattle patients had been enrolled while infection was active. The data were taken from a study of blood T cell repertoires in COVID-19. About the research overall: Sites across the United States, Italy and Spain contributed samples from acute and convalescent COVID-19. T cells, B-cell-depleted T cells, or PBMCs supplied cDNA or gDNA.

In the source study's methods: Amplification of reference gene primers provided the estimated nucleated cell counts. This table comes from immunoSEQ multiplex PCR, and its TCRdb copy is limited to in-frame clones, with some not included. The V and J calls and clone size were taken over from that table, and D and trimming were inferred from the DNA. The repertoire holds about 170,000 clones, with about 83% as singletons. CDR1 and CDR2 from the germline V gene are SNHLY and FYNNEI. J was trimmed by 8 bases and V by 8 bases; bases with no gene match: 13. This CDR3 region has 15 residues. Sequencing used peripheral blood. The receptor was derived from a woman at least 80 years old with COVID-19, enrolled during active disease. This chain links TRBV2 with TRBJ2-3; 10 bases agree with TRBD2. The CDR3 spells CASAPNAAGGGTQYF. CDR3 in DNA: TGTGCCAGCGCGCCCAACGCAGCGGGAGGGGGTACGCAGTATTTT.